These 14 T cell receptor beta chains were sequenced from one sample in a study of blood T cell repertoires in COVID-19. Clones were read by immunoSEQ multiplex PCR, and TCRdb kept only the in-frame ones, dropping some. The sample shows more than 350,000 clones, roughly 90% of them seen only once. Sequencing used peripheral blood. Every receptor here comes from a woman aged 25 to 45 with COVID-19, enrolled during active disease.

This chain links TRBV15 with TRBJ2-5; possible D gene TRBD1, 6 bases. V was pared by 5 bases and J by 0 bases, with 10 bases between. CDR1 and CDR2 from the germline V gene are LNHNV and YYDKDF (reference sequence). CDR3 length: 14 amino acids. CDR3 DNA: TGTGCCACCAGCCGAACAGGGTACCAAGAGACCCAGTACTTC. Protein product: CATSRTGYQETQYF.

The chain is built from TRBV7-9 and TRBJ1-1, with TRBD1 identical over 8 bases. V gave up 5 bases and J gave up 5 bases; unmatched junction bases: 7. Germline CDR1 reads SEHNR; CDR2 reads FQNEAQ (reference sequence). The CDR3 extends over 14 amino acids. The CDR3 loop reads CASSDGTGRTEAFF. The CDR3 DNA sequence: TGTGCCAGCAGCGACGGGACAGGCCGGACTGAAGCTTTCTTT.

The chain links TRBV19 to TRBJ2-4, with 12 bases aligning to TRBD2. CDR3 length equals 19 residues. Germline V gene sequence: CDR1 LNHDA, CDR2 SQIVND (reference sequence). V dropped 6 bases and J dropped 2; count of bases not matched to a gene: 14. For the CDR3, the DNA is TGTGCCAGTAGCCCCCGGCGGTCTAGCGGGAGGGAAACCAAAAACATTCAGTACTTC. It is translated as CASSPRRSSGRETKNIQYF.

This clone showed up just once. The chain employs TRBV5-4 and TRBJ1-1; D ambiguous. The V end lost 4 bases, the J end lost 1 base, and 11 bases lay between the germline ends. The CDR3 has 14 amino acids. The germline CDR1 and CDR2 sequences are SGHNT and YYREEE (reference sequence). In DNA, the CDR3 is TGTGCCAGCAGCCAAGAACGGAGGAACACTGAAGCTTTCTTT. Translated: CASSQERRNTEAFF.

This chain links TRBV6-2 or TRBV6-3 with TRBJ2-3; 8 bases map to TRBD1. V was clipped by 5 bases and J by 6 bases; unmatched bases: 10. The CDR3 totals 15 residues. Germline V CDR1 and CDR2: MNHEY, SVGEGT. As DNA, the CDR3 is TGTGCCAGCAGTAGAATTTCAGGGGGCGTTGATACGCAGTATTTT. Residues: CASSRISGGVDTQYF.

This chain links TRBV29-1 with TRBJ1-1, with D uncertain. The CDR3 is 12 amino acids. V lost 7 bases and J lost 11, with 20 bases in between. The germline V gene encodes CDR1 SQVTM and CDR2 ANQGSEA. In nucleotides, the CDR3 is TGCAGCGCGAGAATCGACACCCCCTCGGCTTTCTTT. The encoded protein is CSARIDTPSAFF.

The J gene is TRBJ2-6, the V gene TRBV7-2; D might be TRBD2 (6 bases). The CDR3 contains 17 residues. V dropped 0 bases and J dropped 1 base, with 10 bases sitting between them. Germline lookup yields CDR1 SGHTA and CDR2 FQGNSA. This CDR3 reads CASSLAGGRSGANVLTF. The CDR3 coding sequence is TGTGCCAGCAGCTTAGCCGGGGGACGTTCTGGGGCCAACGTCCTGACTTTC. The variable domain in full, completed from reference TRBV7-2 and TRBJ2-6, reads GAGVSQSPSNKVTEKGKDVELRCDPISGHTALYWYRQSLGQGLEFLIYFQGNSAPDKSGLPSDRFSAERTGGSVSTLTIQRTQQEDSAVYLCASSLAGGRSGANVLTFGAGSRLTVL.

This clone was counted once. The same CDR3 can be traced to other DNA sequences in this sample. This sequence joins TRBV27 and TRBJ2-3; 9 nucleotides match TRBD1. Germline assignment: CDR1 MNHEY and CDR2 SMNVEV (reference sequence). This CDR3 contains 15 residues. Trimming cost V 2 bases and J 0 bases; bases outside gene matches: 0. The CDR3 DNA is TGTGCCAGCAGTTTAGGACAGGGGAGCACAGATACGCAGTATTTT. This encodes CASSLGQGSTDTQYF.

This chain links TRBV27 with TRBJ2-1, with 8 bases fitting TRBD1. The CDR3 totals 16 residues. Germline lookup yields CDR1 MNHEY and CDR2 SMNVEV (reference sequence). The V gene end was trimmed by 7 bases and the J gene end by 10 bases; junction bases not matched to a gene: 18. CDR3: CASTPPGQGWSREQFF. As DNA, the CDR3 is TGTGCCAGCACCCCCCCCGGACAGGGCTGGAGTAGGGAGCAGTTCTTC.

The chain carries TRBV19 and TRBJ1-1, with D perhaps matching TRBD1 (5 bases). This CDR3 spans 17 amino acids. Trimming shortened V by 4 bases and J by 2 bases, and 20 bases separated the two germline ends. Germline V CDR1 and CDR2: LNHDA, SQIVND (reference sequence). The CDR3 reads CASSRPRGGRKNTEAFF. CDR3 DNA sequence: TGTGCCAGTAGTAGGCCCCGGGGGGGGAGGAAAAACACTGAAGCTTTCTTT.

The chain employs TRBV3-1 (or the pseudogene TRBV3-2) and TRBJ1-5; possibly TRBD1 for D (5 bases). V lost 1 base to trimming and J lost 4 bases, with 17 bases between them. The CDR3 length is 17 residues. CDR1 and CDR2 (germline): LGHDT, YNNKEL (reference sequence). CDR3 in DNA: TGTGCCAGCAGCCAAGGATCGGTGGCAGGGCCTAATCAGCCCCAGCATTTT. This codes for CASSQGSVAGPNQPQHF.

The chain recombines TRBV27 with TRBJ2-2; the D is unclear. Germline V CDR1 and CDR2: MNHEY, SMNVEV (reference sequence). The V and J ends lost 1 base and 4 bases respectively, with 4 bases between them. The CDR3 runs to 13 residues. The CDR3 nucleotides are TGTGCCAGCAGTTTATTGGCCACCGGGGAGCTGTTTTTT. This sequence encodes CASSLLATGELFF.

The chain carries TRBV27 and TRBJ1-2; 8 bases match TRBD1. Germline CDR1 reads MNHEY; CDR2 reads SMNVEV (reference sequence). V lost 2 bases, J lost 4 bases, and 9 bases stayed unmatched. There are 16 residues in the CDR3. The chain's CDR3 is CASSLQGQGSIYGYTF. The CDR3 DNA reads TGTGCCAGCAGTTTACAAGGACAGGGCTCGATCTATGGCTACACCTTC.

This clone came up once. CDR3 bases: TGTGCCAGCCGATCTGGGGGGGCCGGTTACAATGAGCAGTTCTTC. Translation: CASRSGGAGYNEQFF. The chain recombines TRBV19 with TRBJ2-1; D may be TRBD2 (7 bases). Germline values: CDR1 LNHDA, CDR2 SQIVND (reference sequence). V lost 9 bases to trimming and J lost 4 bases, with 19 bases between them. This CDR3 spans 15 amino acids.